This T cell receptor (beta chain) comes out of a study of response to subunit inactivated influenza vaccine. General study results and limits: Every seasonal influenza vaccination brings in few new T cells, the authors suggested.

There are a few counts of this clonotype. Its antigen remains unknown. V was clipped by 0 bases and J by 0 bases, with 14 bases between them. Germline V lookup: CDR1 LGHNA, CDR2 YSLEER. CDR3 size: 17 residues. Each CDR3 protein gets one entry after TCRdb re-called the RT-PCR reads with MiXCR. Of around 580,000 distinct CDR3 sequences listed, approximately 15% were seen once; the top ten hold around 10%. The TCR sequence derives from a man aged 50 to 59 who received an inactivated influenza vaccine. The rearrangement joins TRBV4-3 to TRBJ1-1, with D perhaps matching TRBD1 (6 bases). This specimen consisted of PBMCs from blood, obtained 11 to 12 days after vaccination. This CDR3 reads CASSQDVGQRMNTEAFF. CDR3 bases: TGCGCCAGCAGCCAAGATGTGGGACAACGAATGAACACTGAAGCTTTCTTT.